Each of the 4 T cell receptor beta chains below was sequenced from the same sample in a study of shared clonotypes between healthy human individuals. Generated by immunoSEQ multiplex PCR, the TCRdb table keeps only in-frame clones and is missing some. The data hold about 2.4 million clones, with approximately 93% observed a single time. The sample comprised naive CD4+ T cells from PBMCs. This sample's subset: CD45RA+ positively selected. The receptors were sampled from a man aged 18 to 35 in good health. Some clones in this sample may be carry-over from other donors' samples.

Comment on this clone: Other nucleotide sequences in the sample specify the same CDR3. The chain recombines TRBV5-1 with TRBJ2-7, with D perhaps matching TRBD1 or TRBD2 (5 bases each). V lost 0 bases to trimming and J lost 1 base, with 8 bases between them. Germline CDR1 SGHRS, CDR2 YFSETQ. The CDR3 has 14 amino acids. CDR3 protein: CASSLGGGSYEQYF. DNA of the CDR3: TGCGCCAGCAGCTTGGGTGGGGGTTCCTACGAGCAGTACTTC. The variable domain in full, with the rest retrieved from reference TRBV5-1 and TRBJ2-7, is KAGVTQTPRYLIKTRGQQVTLSCSPISGHRSVSWYQQTPGQGLQFLFEYFSETQRNKGNFPGRFSGRQFSNSRSEMNVSTLELGDSALYLCASSLGGGSYEQYFGPGTRLTVT.

The gene calls are TRBV4-1 and TRBJ2-7, with D perhaps TRBD2 (6 bases). The V end was cut by 0 bases, the J end by 7 bases, with 16 bases between. This CDR3 region has 15 residues. CDR1 is MGHRA and CDR2 is YSYEKL in the germline V gene. Here the CDR3 DNA reads TGCGCCAGCAGCCAAGATGGCGGGACTCGGGGGGAGCAGTACTTC. It is translated as CASSQDGGTRGEQYF.

This chain links TRBV7-2 with TRBJ1-5; weak D call: TRBD1 (5 bases). Trimming took off 2 bases at V and 3 bases at J, with 8 bases between the two ends. From germline, CDR1 is SGHTA and CDR2 FQGNSA. This CDR3 has 14 amino acids. The CDR3: CASSLTRDNQPQHF. Here the CDR3 DNA reads TGTGCCAGCAGCTTAACCAGGGACAATCAGCCCCAGCATTTT.

The chain couples TRBV5-6 to TRBJ2-2; D is ambiguous. Trimming shortened V by 0 bases and J by 7 bases, and 7 bases separated the two germline ends. The length of the CDR3 is 13 residues. The germline gives CDR1 SGHDT, CDR2 YYEEEE. The CDR3 DNA reads TGTGCCAGCAGCTTGGTGGCCCGCGGGGAGCTGTTTTTT. It translates to CASSLVARGELFF.